The 27 T cell receptor beta chains below all came from one sample that was sequenced in a study of CD8 T cells in Susac syndrome. RNA was extracted with the RNeasy kit, and a quantity of 0.5 to 1 ug was reverse transcribed using random hexamers. TCRdb reprocessed the immunoSEQ multiplex PCR reads with MiXCR, giving one entry per CDR3 protein. The sample holds over 130,000 distinct CDR3 sequences, 95% seen once. Specimen: CD4+ T cells from PBMCs. The receptors come from a human donor with Susac syndrome.

V is TRBV28 and J is TRBJ1-2; tentative D call: TRBD1 (6 bases). V dropped 7 bases and J dropped 2 bases, with 26 bases sitting between them. CDR3 length: 18 amino acids. Looked up from germline, CDR1 is MDHEN and CDR2 is SYDVKM. The DNA for the CDR3 is TGTGCCAGCAACTACCATGAAAGAAGGACAGTATCCAACTATGGCTACACCTTC. It yields the protein CASNYHERRTVSNYGYTF.

The count of this clonotype is one. The CDR3 region has the DNA TGTGCCACCAGCCAGACTAACAATGAGCAGTTCTTC. Translation: CATSQTNNEQFF. The chain joins TRBV24-1 to TRBJ2-1; D may be TRBD2 (5 bases). This CDR3 is 12 amino acids long. Germline V lookup: CDR1 KGHDR, CDR2 SFDVKD. Trimming pared 7 bases from V and 5 bases from J, leaving 8 bases between.

The rearrangement uses TRBV24-1 and TRBJ2-1; 13 bases are a match to TRBD2. The CDR3 is 14 amino acids. Per the germline V gene, CDR1 is KGHDR and CDR2 is SFDVKD. J gave up 8 bases and V 9 bases, and 6 bases lay outside the gene matches. CDR3 sequence (DNA): TGTGCCACCGCCCGGACTAGCGGGAGTGATGAGCAGTTCTTC. This sequence encodes CATARTSGSDEQFF.

This clonotype appeared once. V and J are TRBV27 and TRBJ1-4; perhaps TRBD1 as D (6 bases). This CDR3 comprises 15 residues. CDR1 is MNHEY and CDR2 is SMNVEV in the germline V gene (reference sequence). Deletions cut 6 bases from V and 10 bases from J, with 21 bases between. The CDR3 coding sequence is TGTGCCAGCAGCCCCACCACAGGGACCCGGACAAAACTGTTTTTT. Translating gives CASSPTTGTRTKLFF.

The chain couples TRBV14 to TRBJ1-1; D gene uncertain. CDR1 and CDR2 (germline): SGHDN, FVKESK. V was trimmed by 5 bases and J by 0 bases, leaving 7 bases between them. The CDR3 loop spans 13 amino acids. CDR3 sequence (DNA): TGTGCCAGCAGCAGGGAGTTGAACACTGAAGCTTTCTTT. The encoded protein is CASSRELNTEAFF.

The rearrangement links TRBV19 to TRBJ2-1, with D tentatively TRBD2 (6 bases). Germline V lookup: CDR1 LNHDA, CDR2 SQIVND (reference sequence). Trimming stripped 7 bases from V and 4 bases from J, with 11 bases between. This CDR3 is 13 amino acids long. CDR3 residues: CASTAAGYNEQFF. CDR3 nucleotide sequence: TGTGCCAGTACCGCGGCGGGGTACAATGAGCAGTTCTTC.

The V call is TRBV5-5, the J call TRBJ1-2; D remains ambiguous. Germline V lookup: CDR1 SGHKS, CDR2 YYEKEE (reference sequence). V lost 5 bases, J lost 8 bases, and 16 bases lay in between. The CDR3 is 13 residues long. The CDR3 loop is CASSADPQAGYTF. DNA for the CDR3: TGTGCCAGCAGTGCGGACCCCCAGGCCGGCTACACCTTC. The variable domain in full, completed from reference TRBV5-5 and TRBJ1-2, reads DAGVTQSPTHLIKTRGQQVTLRCSPISGHKSVSWYQQVLGQGPQFIFQYYEKEERGRGNFPDRFSARQFPNYSSELNVNALLLGDSALYLCASSADPQAGYTFGSGTRLTVV.

The chain joins TRBV19 to TRBJ2-5; tentatively, D is TRBD2 (6 bases). The ends were cut back, 6 bases at V and 5 bases at J, with 22 bases in the middle. From germline, CDR1 is LNHDA and CDR2 SQIVND (reference sequence). The CDR3 totals 16 residues. This CDR3 reads CASSPIQAGGAETQYF. Here the CDR3 DNA reads TGTGCCAGTAGCCCAATCCAAGCGGGCGGGGCGGAGACCCAGTACTTC.

This chain links TRBV30 with TRBJ2-2, with D possibly matching TRBD1 (6 bases). V lost 2 bases to trimming and J lost 6 bases, with 10 bases between them. Per germline, CDR1 GTSNPN and CDR2 SVGIG (reference sequence). The CDR3 is 13 amino acids. CDR3: CAWSFRGPGELFF. CDR3 DNA: TGTGCCTGGAGTTTCAGGGGTCCCGGGGAGCTGTTTTTT.

The chain couples TRBV5-1 to TRBJ2-5; 10 bases agree with TRBD2. This CDR3 contains 16 residues. Germline V lookup: CDR1 SGHRS, CDR2 YFSETQ. Trimming removed 4 bases from V and 2 bases from J; junction bases left unmatched: 8. Here the CDR3 reads CASSREGLAQQETQYF. As DNA, the CDR3 is TGCGCCAGCAGCCGGGAGGGACTAGCGCAACAAGAGACCCAGTACTTC. Variable domain in full (rest from reference TRBV5-1 and TRBJ2-5): KAGVTQTPRYLIKTRGQQVTLSCSPISGHRSVSWYQQTPGQGLQFLFEYFSETQRNKGNFPGRFSGRQFSNSRSEMNVSTLELGDSALYLCASSREGLAQQETQYFGPGTRLLVL.

The chain is built from TRBV15 and TRBJ2-1, with 8 bases matching TRBD2. CDR1 and CDR2 (germline): LNHNV, YYDKDF (reference sequence). Trimming took 5 bases from V and 6 from J; bases not matched to a gene: 6. The CDR3 has 14 amino acids. The CDR3 protein is CATSRAGGGNEQFF. CDR3 nucleotide sequence: TGTGCCACCAGCCGTGCGGGGGGAGGCAATGAGCAGTTCTTC. Complete variable domain (other parts from reference TRBV15 and TRBJ2-1): DAMVIQNPRYQVTQFGKPVTLSCSQTLNHNVMYWYQQKSSQAPKLLFHYYDKDFNNEADTPDNFQSRRPNTSFCFLDIRSPGLGDTAMYLCATSRAGGGNEQFFGPGTRLTVL.

The chain joins TRBV10-3 to TRBJ2-3, with TRBD2 matching over 8 bases. The length of the CDR3 is 15 residues. Germline V lookup: CDR1 ENHRY, CDR2 SYGVKD. Germline trimming cut 3 bases from V and 4 bases from J; bases unmatched to any gene: 6. CDR3 nucleotide sequence: TGTGCCATCAGTGAAAGGCGGGAGGCCGCAGATACGCAGTATTTT. Residues: CAISERREAADTQYF.

The V gene is TRBV24-1, the J gene TRBJ2-2, with 10 bases matching TRBD1. V lost 0 bases to trimming and J lost 4 bases; unmatched junction nucleotides: 10. Germline values: CDR1 KGHDR, CDR2 SFDVKD. The CDR3 is 19 amino acids. The DNA of the CDR3 is TGTGCCACCAGTGATTTGCGACCCTCCGGGACAGGGGTCACCGGGGAGCTGTTTTTT. Translated: CATSDLRPSGTGVTGELFF.

This clonotype has a single count. The rearrangement links TRBV30 to TRBJ2-4, with D possibly being TRBD1 or TRBD2 (5 bases each). The CDR3 sequence is 16 residues long. V lost 2 bases and J 1 base, leaving 15 bases between the germline ends. Germline V gene data show CDR1 as GTSNPN and CDR2 as SVGIG (reference sequence). The CDR3 nucleotides are TGTGCCTGGAGTCGGCAGGGAGTAGGGGCCAAAAACATTCAGTACTTC. Encoded protein: CAWSRQGVGAKNIQYF.

The chain has TRBV3-1 and TRBJ2-2, with TRBD2 as a possible D gene (5 bases). Trimming took 9 bases from V and 3 from J, leaving 11 bases between them. The CDR3 runs 13 residues. Looked up from germline, CDR1 is LGHDT and CDR2 is YNNKEL (reference sequence). The CDR3 sequence: CASLAGDTGELFF. CDR3 coding DNA: TGTGCCAGTCTTGCCGGGGACACCGGGGAGCTGTTTTTT.

This chain connects TRBV13 to TRBJ2-5; a possible D gene is TRBD1 (5 bases). Between the trimmed V and J ends, which lost 3 bases and 5 bases, there was a span of 10 bases. CDR3 length: 13 amino acids. Per germline, CDR1 PRHDT and CDR2 FYEKMQ (reference sequence). CDR3: CASSFRAGETQYF. CDR3 bases: TGTGCCAGCAGCTTCAGGGCAGGGGAGACCCAGTACTTC.

The chain carries TRBV15 and TRBJ2-5, with no clear D. The V end lost 1 base, the J end lost 2 bases, and 11 bases lay between the germline ends. Germline CDR1 is LNHNV and CDR2 is YYDKDF (reference sequence). This CDR3 spans 15 amino acids. CDR3 sequence (DNA): TGTGCCACCAGCAGAGGATCTGGTGGGCAAGAGACCCAGTACTTC. The encoded protein is CATSRGSGGQETQYF.

The chain links TRBV30 to TRBJ1-2; D unclear. Between the trimmed V and J ends, which lost 2 bases and 4 bases, there was a span of 14 bases. The CDR3 is made up of 14 amino acids. Germline CDR1 is GTSNPN and CDR2 is SVGIG (reference sequence). In nucleotides, the CDR3 is TGTGCCTGGAGTTCGGTACCGGACGGCTATGGCTACACCTTC. Its protein is CAWSSVPDGYGYTF.

V gene TRBV15 combines with J gene TRBJ1-1; D not resolved. Deletions cut 0 bases from V and 3 bases from J, with 11 bases between. CDR1 is LNHNV and CDR2 is YYDKDF in the germline V gene (reference sequence). The CDR3 sequence is 15 residues long. CDR3 protein: CATSRDVEGYTEAFF. The DNA of the CDR3 is TGTGCCACCAGCAGAGATGTAGAAGGGTACACTGAAGCTTTCTTT. The full variable domain, its missing parts supplied by reference TRBV15 and TRBJ1-1, is DAMVIQNPRYQVTQFGKPVTLSCSQTLNHNVMYWYQQKSSQAPKLLFHYYDKDFNNEADTPDNFQSRRPNTSFCFLDIRSPGLGDTAMYLCATSRDVEGYTEAFFGQGTRLTVV.

V gene TRBV29-1 combines with J gene TRBJ1-5; 7 bases align to TRBD1. Germline V gene sequence: CDR1 SQVTM, CDR2 ANQGSEA. Germline trimming cut 5 bases from V and 2 bases from J; bases unmatched to any gene: 3. This CDR3 is 13 amino acids long. The CDR3 DNA reads TGCAGCGTTAGAGGGACAGGCAATCAGCCCCAGCATTTT. It translates to CSVRGTGNQPQHF.

The chain is built from TRBV4-2 and TRBJ1-3; no clear D gene. The V and J ends lost 0 bases and 0 bases respectively, with 12 bases between them. CDR1 is LGHNA, CDR2 YNFKEQ, per germline. The CDR3 is 17 amino acids. The CDR3 protein is CASSQDRLPFSGNTIYF. CDR3 nucleotides: TGTGCCAGCAGCCAAGACCGCTTGCCCTTCTCTGGAAACACCATATATTTT.

This clonotype appeared once. This rearrangement joins TRBV6-5 to TRBJ2-1, with D unresolved. The CDR3 contains 17 residues. Germline CDR1 is MNHEY and CDR2 is SVGAGI. Trimming stripped 0 bases from V and 7 bases from J, with 19 bases between. This CDR3 reads CASSYSIPIGRLNEQFF. In DNA form, the CDR3 reads TGTGCCAGCAGTTACTCGATCCCTATTGGGCGCCTAAATGAGCAGTTCTTC.

This chain connects TRBV20-1 to TRBJ1-2; no firm D call. CDR3 length equals 13 residues. V lost 1 base and J lost 0, with 6 bases in between. Germline V gene lookup returns CDR1 DFQATT and CDR2 SNEGSKA (reference sequence). The CDR3 reads CSARVPTNYGYTF. DNA of the CDR3: TGCAGTGCTAGAGTACCTACTAACTATGGCTACACCTTC.

The chain recombines TRBV6-5 with TRBJ2-7, with 7 bases that match TRBD1. The germline V gene has CDR1 MNHEY and CDR2 SVGAGI. The length of the CDR3 is 13 residues. The ends lost 4 bases at V and 6 bases at J; junction bases unmatched: 6. The CDR3: CASSWAGGFEQYF. CDR3 DNA: TGTGCCAGCAGTTGGGCAGGGGGATTCGAGCAGTACTTC.

V is TRBV12-3 or TRBV12-4 and J is TRBJ2-4; D unresolved. The V end was cut by 1 base, the J end by 9 bases, with 19 bases between. The CDR3 spans 16 residues. The CDR3 bases are TGTGCCAGCAGTTTAGACGAAGGGTCCTTTTCGAGCATTCAGTACTTC. This sequence encodes CASSLDEGSFSSIQYF.

The gene calls are TRBV27 and TRBJ2-1, with TRBD2 matching 10 bases. The CDR3 is 16 amino acids. V was pared by 4 bases and J by 3 bases, with 6 bases of the junction left unmatched. Germline values: CDR1 MNHEY, CDR2 SMNVEV (reference sequence). The DNA for the CDR3 is TGTGCCAGCAGTTCCTACGGGACTAGCGACTACAATGAGCAGTTCTTC. Translation gives CASSSYGTSDYNEQFF.

The rearrangement uses TRBV11-1 and TRBJ1-1, with D uncertain. Trimming shortened V by 0 bases and J by 4 bases, and 6 bases separated the two germline ends. CDR3 size: 13 residues. The germline V gene has CDR1 SGHAT and CDR2 FQDESV (reference sequence). CDR3 sequence: CASSLAPPTEAFF. The CDR3 bases are TGTGCCAGCAGCTTAGCACCCCCCACTGAAGCTTTCTTT. Drawing the rest from reference TRBV11-1 and TRBJ1-1, the complete variable domain is EAEVAQSPRYKITEKSQAVAFWCDPISGHATLYWYRQILGQGPELLVQFQDESVVDDSQLPKDRFSAERLKGVDSTLKIQPAELGDSAMYLCASSLAPPTEAFFGQGTRLTVV.